The rows below give T cell receptor beta chains drawn from one sample of a study of control samples from healthy donors and cancer patients. The table came from immunoSEQ multiplex PCR; TCRdb's copy has only in-frame clones and leaves some out. The table has 20,000 to 30,000 clones, around 90% seen once; the top ten hold around 15%. The material sequenced was PBMCs. Source of these receptors: a man aged 50-60 years with lung cancer. Both conserved end residues are part of each CDR3. Fields, in order: CDR3 protein, CDR3 DNA, V gene, J gene, clone size, D gene. The D gene is left open where the match is weak. Some rows have no size entry. The others give once, few or many, or a class for an expanded clone.

cdr3_aa: CASSAAYDTEAFF
cdr3_nt: TGTGCCAGCAGTGCTGCATATGACACTGAAGCTTTCTTT
v_call: TRBV2
j_call: TRBJ1-1
clone_size: -
d_call: -

cdr3_aa: CASSPGGSEQYF
cdr3_nt: TGTGCCAGCTCACCGGGTGGGAGCGAGCAGTACTTC
v_call: TRBV18
j_call: TRBJ2-7
clone_size: -
d_call: -

cdr3_aa: CASSVGTSVVGTDTQYF
cdr3_nt: TGTGCCAGCAGCGTCGGGACTAGCGTGGTGGGCACAGATACGCAGTATTTT
v_call: TRBV9
j_call: TRBJ2-3
clone_size: -
d_call: TRBD2

cdr3_aa: CASSPGTRDTDTQYF
cdr3_nt: TGTGCCAGCAGCCCCGGGACGAGGGACACAGATACGCAGTATTTT
v_call: TRBV7-2
j_call: TRBJ2-3
clone_size: -
d_call: -

cdr3_aa: CASSPRSGGANEQYF
cdr3_nt: TGTGCCAGCAGCCCCCGCTCCGGGGGGGCCAACGAGCAGTACTTC
v_call: TRBV7-2
j_call: TRBJ2-7
clone_size: few
d_call: TRBD2

cdr3_aa: CASSYEAPSLFYGYTF
cdr3_nt: TGTGCCAGCAGTTATGAAGCCCCGAGCCTATTCTATGGCTACACCTTC
v_call: TRBV6-5
j_call: TRBJ1-2
clone_size: -
d_call: -

cdr3_aa: CARGRGADYGYTF
cdr3_nt: TGTGCCAGGGGTAGGGGAGCTGACTATGGCTACACCTTC
v_call: TRBV2
j_call: TRBJ1-2
clone_size: once
d_call: -

cdr3_aa: CASSELVANTEAFF
cdr3_nt: TGTGCCAGCAGTGAATTGGTTGCGAACACTGAAGCTTTCTTT
v_call: TRBV2
j_call: TRBJ1-1
clone_size: -
d_call: -

cdr3_aa: CASGKPGLADTDTQYF
cdr3_nt: TGTGCTAGTGGCAAACCGGGACTAGCGGACACAGATACGCAGTATTTT
v_call: TRBV12-5
j_call: TRBJ2-3
clone_size: -
d_call: TRBD2

cdr3_aa: CASSPMGSGETQYF
cdr3_nt: TGCGCCAGCAGCCCCATGGGGAGCGGGGAGACCCAGTACTTC
v_call: TRBV5-1
j_call: TRBJ2-5
clone_size: -
d_call: -

cdr3_aa: CASSLRGSYNSPLHF
cdr3_nt: TGTGCCAGCAGCTTGAGGGGCTCCTATAATTCACCCCTCCACTTT
v_call: TRBV5-6
j_call: TRBJ1-6
clone_size: -
d_call: -

cdr3_aa: CASSLRARQGGETQYF
cdr3_nt: TGTGCCAGCAGTTTAAGGGCCCGTCAAGGGGGAGAGACCCAGTACTTC
v_call: TRBV27
j_call: TRBJ2-5
clone_size: -
d_call: -

cdr3_aa: CASSSPLDSPLHF
cdr3_nt: TGTGCCAGCAGTTCTCCCCTGGATTCACCCCTCCACTTT
v_call: TRBV27
j_call: TRBJ1-6
clone_size: -
d_call: -

cdr3_aa: CASSRKGLIDEAFF
cdr3_nt: TGTGCCAGCAGCAGGAAGGGGCTTATAGATGAAGCTTTCTTT
v_call: TRBV9
j_call: TRBJ1-1
clone_size: -
d_call: -

cdr3_aa: CASSIQGGNTEAFF
cdr3_nt: TGTGCCAGCAGCATACAGGGTGGGAACACTGAAGCTTTCTTT
v_call: TRBV11-1
j_call: TRBJ1-1
clone_size: -
d_call: -

cdr3_aa: CASSLGGSGSSSTDTQYF
cdr3_nt: TGCGCCAGCAGCTTGGGTGGTAGCGGGAGCTCTAGCACAGATACGCAGTATTTT
v_call: TRBV5-1
j_call: TRBJ2-3
clone_size: -
d_call: TRBD2

cdr3_aa: CASSQERGANVLTF
cdr3_nt: TGTGCCAGCAGCCAAGAACGTGGGGCCAACGTCCTGACTTTC
v_call: TRBV4-2
j_call: TRBJ2-6
clone_size: -
d_call: -

cdr3_aa: CASSQGLEAFF
cdr3_nt: TGTGCCAGCAGCCAGGGCCTGGAAGCTTTCTTT
v_call: TRBV4-2
j_call: TRBJ1-1
clone_size: once
d_call: -

cdr3_aa: CASSLTDTQYF
cdr3_nt: TGTGCCAGCAGCCTGACAGATACGCAGTATTTT
v_call: TRBV5-6
j_call: TRBJ2-3
clone_size: -
d_call: -

cdr3_aa: CASSETGVNTEAFF
cdr3_nt: TGTGCCAGCAGTGAAACAGGGGTTAACACTGAAGCTTTCTTT
v_call: TRBV6-1
j_call: TRBJ1-1
clone_size: -
d_call: TRBD1

cdr3_aa: CASGGAGSLEETQYF
cdr3_nt: TGTGCCAGCGGCGGGGCGGGGTCTCTCGAAGAGACCCAGTACTTC
v_call: TRBV11-1
j_call: TRBJ2-5
clone_size: -
d_call: -

cdr3_aa: CASSLGGPSSYEQYF
cdr3_nt: TGTGCCAGCAGCTTGGGGGGCCCAAGCTCCTACGAGCAGTACTTC
v_call: TRBV5-8
j_call: TRBJ2-7
clone_size: -
d_call: -

cdr3_aa: CASSLVSGASSYEQYF
cdr3_nt: TGTGCCAGCAGCTTAGTTTCAGGGGCCAGCTCCTACGAGCAGTACTTC
v_call: TRBV7-2
j_call: TRBJ2-7
clone_size: -
d_call: -

cdr3_aa: CASRDNRGSEAFF
cdr3_nt: TGCGCCAGCAGAGACAATCGGGGATCTGAAGCTTTCTTT
v_call: TRBV5-1
j_call: TRBJ1-1
clone_size: once
d_call: -

cdr3_aa: CASSFAVIETQYF
cdr3_nt: TGTGCCAGCAGTTTCGCGGTGATTGAGACCCAGTACTTC
v_call: TRBV28
j_call: TRBJ2-5
clone_size: -
d_call: -

cdr3_aa: CANSLTGGVGNTIYF
cdr3_nt: TGTGCCAACAGTCTGACAGGGGGGGTGGGAAACACCATATATTTT
v_call: TRBV6-6
j_call: TRBJ1-3
clone_size: -
d_call: TRBD1